The sequence of this T cell receptor (beta chain) was determined in a study of early T cells in non-severe SARS-CoV-2 infection. Study-wide background: Chains were not paired, and sequencing was done on bulk RNA from unsorted whole blood.

In the library, individual cDNA molecules carried attached unique molecular identifiers. Via MiXCR, TCRdb re-called the 5' RACE reads, giving one row per CDR3 protein. This table has tens of thousands of distinct CDR3 sequences, roughly 14% appearing once. This CDR3 has 12 residues. Germline CDR1 reads MNHEY; CDR2 reads SVGEGT. Unmatched junction bases numbered 0, after V lost 6 bases and J lost 2 bases. This clonotype was observed a few times. V usage is TRBV6-2 or TRBV6-3 and J usage is TRBJ1-2, with TRBD1 matching over 7 bases. The receptor's source is an adult who was a healthcare worker with PCR-confirmed SARS-CoV-2 infection or an uninfected control (not recorded which). Sequences were obtained from whole blood. CDR3 loop: CASRTGNYGYTF. The CDR3 DNA reads as TGTGCCAGCAGGACAGGGAACTATGGCTACACCTTC.